This T cell receptor (beta chain) originates from a study of T cells in localized non-small cell lung cancer. Findings of the study overall: Sequencing was limited to one tumor region, leaving the possibility of heterogeneity open.

With 4 bases clipped from V and 2 bases from J, the junction kept 7 bases outside the gene matches. The CDR3 sequence is 17 residues long. Germline CDR1 is MNHGY and CDR2 is SAAAGT. For this clone: Its specificity is not known.

Using immunoSEQ multiplex PCR, the repertoire was profiled, and TCRdb retains in-frame clones only, with some absent. This table holds some 4,600 clones, around 30% found once. The TCR originated in a male donor aged 60 or over with stage I lung adenocarcinoma. Source: lung tumor tissue, taken before any cancer treatment. The gene calls are TRBV6-8 and TRBJ2-3, with 12 bases identical to TRBD2. The CDR3 region is CASSSRTSGELTDTQYF. The CDR3 region has the DNA TGTGCCAGCAGTTCCCGGACTAGCGGGGAACTCACAGATACGCAGTATTTT.